This T cell receptor beta chain was recorded in a study of cytomegalovirus exposure and HLA in healthy donors. Profiled with immunoSEQ multiplex PCR; TCRdb holds only in-frame clones, not every one. The sample records some 170,000 clones, 86% being singletons. The CDR3 is made up of 15 amino acids. Germline trimming cut 5 bases from V and 5 bases from J; bases unmatched to any gene: 6. CDR1 MGHDK and CDR2 SYGVNS come from the germline V gene. V and J are TRBV25-1 and TRBJ1-4; 9 nucleotides line up with TRBD1. The TCR originated in a man aged 30 to 45 in good health and CMV-seropositive. The source material was PBMCs. The CDR3 sequence: CASSFSTGGNEKLFF. As DNA, the CDR3 is TGTGCCAGCAGTTTTTCGACAGGGGGAAATGAAAAACTGTTTTTT.